Given below is one T cell receptor (beta chain) in context. In the same sample, other DNA sequences code for this CDR3. The record originates from a study of CD8+ T cells in alopecia areata. The length of the CDR3 is 12 residues. Germline V gene data show CDR1 as SGHRS and CDR2 as YFSETQ. V gave up 0 bases and J gave up 6 bases, with 6 bases separating them. Sorted out of PBMCs were CD4+ T cells and CD8+ T cells. Investigators isolated RNA and reverse transcribed it into cDNA to act as the sequencing template. TCRdb keeps only in-frame clones here, not all; method: immunoSEQ multiplex PCR. The table includes about 180,000 clones, 59% detected once.

The rearrangement links TRBV5-1 to TRBJ1-2; D unclear. The sequencing used CD4+ T cells sorted from blood, collected at week 0. This receptor was identified in a human donor with alopecia areata. This CDR3 is CASSLGGDGYTF. CDR3 nucleotides: TGCGCCAGCAGCTTGGGAGGTGATGGCTACACCTTC.